A selection of T cell receptor beta chains follows, all from one sample in a study of T cells in Graves' hyperthyroidism and ophthalmopathy. TCRdb reprocessed the multiplex PCR reads via MiXCR and lists one record per CDR3 protein. The sample lists 500,000 to 800,000 distinct CDR3 sequences, about 15% occurring once. The sequencing sample was made of blood. These receptors came from a woman in her forties or fifties with Graves' ophthalmopathy. The CDR3 runs from the conserved cysteine through the conserved F or W. A D gene is named only where the DNA matches it firmly. Clone size, where shown, is once, few, many, or a class for clones that have expanded.

d_call j_call v_call clone_size cdr3_aa cdr3_nt
TRBD2 TRBJ2-3 TRBV28 many CASSSKVAGRTDTQYF TGTGCCAGCAGCTCCAAGGTAGCGGGGCGGACAGATACGCAGTATTTT
NA TRBJ1-4 TRBV28 many CASSQAYSNEKLFF TGTGCCAGCAGCCAAGCGTACTCTAATGAAAAACTGTTTTTT
TRBD2 TRBJ2-1 TRBV4-2 NA CASSPSIAGSNEQFF TGTGCCAGCAGCCCTTCCATAGCGGGATCGAATGAGCAGTTCTTC
TRBD1 TRBJ1-5 TRBV19 few CASTPTGNQPQHF TGTGCCAGTACCCCGACAGGGAATCAGCCCCAGCATTTT
TRBD2 TRBJ2-7 TRBV20-1 NA CSARLAGAGDYEQYF TGCAGTGCTAGACTAGCGGGAGCCGGAGACTACGAGCAGTACTTC
NA TRBJ2-1 TRBV7-3 many CASSSPSGGNEQFF TGTGCCAGCAGCTCACCAAGCGGTGGCAATGAGCAGTTCTTC
NA TRBJ1-6 TRBV10-3 once CAIKGPGQDNSPLHF TGTGCCATCAAGGGCCCGGGACAAGATAATTCACCCCTCCACTTT
TRBD1 TRBJ1-2 TRBV5-1 NA CASRSDRDRANYGYTF TGCGCCAGCAGATCGGACCGGGACAGGGCTAACTATGGCTACACCTTC
TRBD2 TRBJ2-7 TRBV18 many CASSRSLAGEKHYEQYF TGTGCCAGCTCCCGCAGCCTAGCGGGAGAAAAACACTACGAGCAGTACTTC
NA TRBJ1-1 TRBV27 many CASSLGIGRRNTEAFF TGTGCCAGCAGTTTAGGGATTGGAAGGCGGAACACTGAAGCTTTCTTT
TRBD1 TRBJ1-1 TRBV20-1 NA CSATRGRPVKIPNEAFF TGCAGTGCTACCAGGGGGCGCCCCGTTAAAATCCCCAATGAAGCTTTCTTT
TRBD2 TRBJ2-5 TRBV2 many CASRRLAGGVETQYF TGTGCCAGCAGGCGACTAGCGGGAGGTGTCGAGACCCAGTACTTC
NA TRBJ2-1 TRBV20-1 many CSARRRGPGQLNEQFF TGCAGTGCTAGAAGACGGGGGCCGGGACAGCTCAATGAGCAGTTCTTC
NA TRBJ2-1 TRBV12-3/TRBV12-4 many CASRLLSASSYNEQFF TGTGCCAGCAGACTCCTCTCGGCCAGCTCCTACAATGAGCAGTTCTTC
NA TRBJ1-5 TRBV7-2 few CASSLSRVNQPQHF TGTGCCAGCAGCTTATCCAGGGTAAATCAGCCCCAGCATTTT
NA TRBJ1-1 TRBV2 NA CASKKTENTEAFF TGTGCCAGCAAAAAGACAGAGAACACTGAAGCTTTCTTT
NA TRBJ1-2 TRBV9 NA CASSISGRTNYGYTF TGTGCCAGCAGCATATCGGGACGTACAAACTATGGCTACACCTTC